This T cell receptor beta chain was sequenced for a study of identical twins. General study findings and limits: While abundant cord blood beta clonotypes carried fewer insertions, memory repertoires showed no such pattern. For monozygotic twins, models underestimated out-of-frame TCR alpha sharing.

All donors were healthy Caucasians. About this clonotype: The antigen is not known.

V lost 3 bases and J 9 bases, leaving 12 bases between the germline ends. The CDR3 sequence is 14 residues long. Template switching added a universal primer binding site, and final cDNA carried unique molecular identifiers. MiXCR, run by TCRdb on the 5' RACE reads, gives a single entry per CDR3 protein. In the table there are a few hundred thousand distinct CDR3 sequences, under 20% of which are singletons. The TCR sequence derives from a man between 45 and 60 years old in good health. V gene TRBV12-3 or TRBV12-4 combines with J gene TRBJ1-6; D perhaps matches TRBD1 (6 bases). The material sequenced was naive T cells sorted from blood. CDR3 loop: CASSFEGGSSPLHF. CDR3 coding DNA: TGTGCCAGCAGTTTCGAGGGGGGTTCTTCACCCCTCCACTTT.